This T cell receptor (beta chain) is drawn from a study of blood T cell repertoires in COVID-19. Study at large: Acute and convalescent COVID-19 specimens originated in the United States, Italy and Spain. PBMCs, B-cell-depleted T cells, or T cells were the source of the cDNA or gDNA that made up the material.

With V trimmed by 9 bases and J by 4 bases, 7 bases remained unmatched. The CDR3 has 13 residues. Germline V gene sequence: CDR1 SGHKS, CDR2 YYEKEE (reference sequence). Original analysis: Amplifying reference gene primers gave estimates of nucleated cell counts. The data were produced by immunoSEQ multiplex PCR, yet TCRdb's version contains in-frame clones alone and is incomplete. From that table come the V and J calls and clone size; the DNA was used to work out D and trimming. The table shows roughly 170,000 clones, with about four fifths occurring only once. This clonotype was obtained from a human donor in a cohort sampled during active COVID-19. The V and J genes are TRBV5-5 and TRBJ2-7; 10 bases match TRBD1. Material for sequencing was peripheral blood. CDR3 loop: CATERGQGYEQYF. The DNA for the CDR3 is TGTGCCACCGAACGGGGACAGGGGTACGAGCAGTACTTC.